One sample yielded the 16 T cell receptor beta chains listed below, sequenced in a study of cytomegalovirus exposure and HLA in healthy donors. In the PCR, 60 Vbeta and 13 Jbeta primers were used. Some clones are missing from TCRdb's copy, which holds only in-frame ones; the method was immunoSEQ multiplex PCR. In the table there are 110,000 or so clones, 60% to 80% of which are singletons. What was sequenced was PBMCs. These receptors were taken from a man aged 18-30 years in good health and CMV-seropositive.

V gene TRBV5-1 combines with J gene TRBJ2-6; D remains ambiguous. V was pared by 0 bases and J by 2 bases, with 3 bases between. The CDR3 is 14 amino acids. CDR1 is SGHRS, CDR2 YFSETQ, per germline. The CDR3 reads CASSLGTGANVLTF. DNA for the CDR3: TGCGCCAGCAGCTTGGGTACTGGGGCCAACGTCCTGACTTTC. Together with reference TRBV5-1 and TRBJ2-6, the CDR3 gives the full variable domain: KAGVTQTPRYLIKTRGQQVTLSCSPISGHRSVSWYQQTPGQGLQFLFEYFSETQRNKGNFPGRFSGRQFSNSRSEMNVSTLELGDSALYLCASSLGTGANVLTFGAGSRLTVL.

This chain links TRBV15 with TRBJ2-5, with D possibly matching TRBD1 (5 bases). This CDR3 has 13 residues. The V end was cut by 5 bases, the J end by 5 bases, with 12 bases between. Germline CDR1 reads LNHNV; CDR2 reads YYDKDF (reference sequence). CDR3 bases: TGTGCCACCAGCTGGGGCCCGGCGGAGACCCAGTACTTC. Residues: CATSWGPAETQYF.

A few counts support this clone. The gene calls are TRBV5-1 and TRBJ1-2; 8 bases fit TRBD1. V dropped 2 bases and J dropped 4; count of bases not matched to a gene: 7. The CDR3 length is 15 residues. Germline V gene lookup returns CDR1 SGHRS and CDR2 YFSETQ. CDR3 sequence (DNA): TGCGCCAGCAGCTTCGGGGACAGGCCGTTCTATGGCTACACCTTC. This sequence encodes CASSFGDRPFYGYTF. The whole variable domain, filled in from reference TRBV5-1 and TRBJ1-2, reads KAGVTQTPRYLIKTRGQQVTLSCSPISGHRSVSWYQQTPGQGLQFLFEYFSETQRNKGNFPGRFSGRQFSNSRSEMNVSTLELGDSALYLCASSFGDRPFYGYTFGSGTRLTVV.

In its sample, this clone was seen once. The sample carries other DNA sequences with the same CDR3. This chain uses TRBV28 with TRBJ2-3, with 8 bases lining up with TRBD1. CDR1 is MDHEN, CDR2 SYDVKM, per germline. The CDR3 has 15 residues. J lost 2 bases, V lost 5 bases, and 6 bases had no gene match. CDR3 region: CASSPRDRPTDTQYF. The CDR3 coding sequence is TGTGCCAGCAGTCCGCGGGACAGGCCCACAGATACGCAGTATTTT.

The V call is TRBV5-6, the J call TRBJ2-4, with 12 bases fitting TRBD2. This CDR3 region has 16 residues. Germline V gene data show CDR1 as SGHDT and CDR2 as YYEEEE. J lost 4 bases, V lost 4 bases, and 6 bases had no gene match. The CDR3 DNA follows: TGTGCCAGCAGCCTCCGGACTAGCGGGATGAAAAACATTCAGTACTTC. This sequence encodes CASSLRTSGMKNIQYF.

The chain carries TRBV29-1 and TRBJ2-1, with D possibly matching TRBD2 (5 bases). Germline CDR1 reads SQVTM; CDR2 reads ANQGSEA. V was clipped by 1 base and J by 9 bases, with 7 bases between them. This CDR3 spans 11 amino acids. CDR3 amino acids: CSVEGTGEQFF. The DNA for the CDR3 is TGCAGCGTTGAAGGGACTGGTGAGCAGTTCTTC.

This rearrangement joins TRBV11-2 to TRBJ1-2; D might be TRBD1 (5 bases). V dropped 2 bases and J dropped 7 bases, with 11 bases sitting between them. The germline CDR1 and CDR2 sequences are SGHAT and FQNNGV. The CDR3 is 13 amino acids. The CDR3 loop is CASSLSGIGGYTF. Written as DNA, the CDR3 is TGTGCCAGCAGCTTATCAGGGATCGGTGGCTACACCTTC.

The V gene is TRBV6-4, the J gene TRBJ1-4, with D unclear. The CDR3 is 13 amino acids. V lost 2 bases to trimming and J lost 7 bases, with 8 bases between them. Germline CDR1 reads MRHNA; CDR2 reads SNTAGT. The CDR3 DNA reads TGTGCCAGCAGTGACAGGAGCCGTGAAAAACTGTTTTTT. This sequence encodes CASSDRSREKLFF.

The chain has TRBV5-5 and TRBJ2-3, with no clear D. Germline V gives CDR1 SGHKS, CDR2 YYEKEE (reference sequence). The CDR3 covers 18 residues. V was trimmed by 1 base and J by 2 bases, leaving 20 bases between them. The CDR3 bases are TGTGCCAGCAGCTTGTTGGCCCAGGCCCGTTCCTACACAGATACGCAGTATTTT. Translation gives CASSLLAQARSYTDTQYF.

The chain couples TRBV2 to TRBJ2-2; D perhaps matches TRBD1 (5 bases). The CDR3 contains 14 residues. The germline gives CDR1 SNHLY, CDR2 FYNNEI. The V and J ends lost 6 bases and 2 bases respectively, with 10 bases between them. CDR3 sequence (DNA): TGTGCCAGCAGGCCGGACACTAACACCGGGGAGCTGTTTTTT. Translation: CASRPDTNTGELFF.

This clone has a handful of counts. V and J are TRBV6-1 and TRBJ1-3, with D maybe TRBD1 (5 bases). The CDR3 consists of 14 residues. Trimming removed 6 bases at V and 4 bases at J, with 13 bases between. Per the germline V gene, CDR1 is MNHNS and CDR2 is SASEGT. The CDR3 loop reads CASSSSRTGNTIYF. The CDR3 DNA follows: TGTGCCAGCAGCTCAAGCCGGACAGGAAACACCATATATTTT.

The rearrangement links TRBV11-2 to TRBJ1-1, with no clear D. V was trimmed by 3 bases and J by 0 bases, leaving 5 bases between them. CDR1 and CDR2 (germline): SGHAT, FQNNGV. The CDR3 is 13 amino acids. As DNA, the CDR3 is TGTGCCAGCAGCTTTTCATTGAACACTGAAGCTTTCTTT. Protein product: CASSFSLNTEAFF.

This chain connects TRBV4-1 to TRBJ2-2; TRBD2 agrees at 11 bases. The germline V gene has CDR1 MGHRA and CDR2 YSYEKL. This CDR3 is built from 14 residues. V shed 4 bases, J shed 8 bases, and the junction held 3 bases outside the gene matches. CDR3 loop: CASSLSGGAGELFF. The CDR3 bases are TGCGCCAGCAGCCTTAGCGGGGGGGCTGGGGAGCTGTTTTTT.

The chain couples TRBV18 to TRBJ2-5; 15 bases line up with TRBD2. The CDR3 sequence is 16 residues long. The germline gives CDR1 KGHSH, CDR2 LQKENI. V trimming: 5 bases; J trimming: 2 bases; junction bases outside the gene matches: 3. The CDR3 protein is CASSTGLAGGQETQYF. Written as DNA, the CDR3 is TGTGCCAGCTCAACTGGACTAGCGGGGGGGCAAGAGACCCAGTACTTC.

The sample holds a few counts of this clone. The V call is TRBV5-1, the J call TRBJ2-7, with D perhaps matching TRBD1 (6 bases). In germline, CDR1 is SGHRS, CDR2 YFSETQ. V was clipped by 7 bases and J by 4 bases, with 9 bases between them. The CDR3 totals 11 residues. CDR3 sequence reads: CASARGYEQYF. As DNA, the CDR3 is TGCGCCAGCGCCAGGGGTTACGAGCAGTACTTC.

The chain has TRBV15 and TRBJ2-1; 11 nucleotides match TRBD2. Germline assignment: CDR1 LNHNV and CDR2 YYDKDF (reference sequence). The length of the CDR3 is 17 residues. After removal of 5 bases from V and 10 bases from J, the junction contained 16 bases not matched to a gene. CDR3 loop: CATSGRLAGSPTIEQFF. CDR3 sequence (DNA): TGTGCCACCAGCGGACGACTAGCGGGGTCCCCCACTATAGAGCAGTTCTTC.